These 5 T cell receptor delta chains were sequenced from one sample in a study of γδ T cells in repeated Plasmodium falciparum infection. Bulk repertoires came from Vgamma9/Vdelta2+ or Vdelta2-negative gammadelta T cells flow-sorted from PBMC. TCRdb reran clone calling via CATT on the multiplex PCR reads. The sample consists of 80,000 to 95,000 delta-chain clones, roughly 1.4% of them appearing once. The source material was gamma-delta T cells from blood. These receptors all come from a pool of human donors (malaria-infected and uninfected, not separated).

This clone has a count of ten or more. This chain joins TRDV1 and TRDJ1; D is ambiguous. Germline lookup yields CDR1 TSWWSYY and CDR2 QGS. The CDR3 contains 18 residues. Trimming shortened V by 4 bases and J by 2 bases, and 23 bases separated the two germline ends. DNA of the CDR3: TGTGCTCTTGGGGGACTACTCCCTAACCCACCTTGGACCGATAAACTCATCTTT. It yields the protein CALGGLLPNPPWTDKLIF.

There are a few counts of this clone. The TCRdb protein, from a much larger clone, departs from this DNA's translation at residue 5, likely by read error; the protein shown derives from the DNA. The CDR3 sequence is CALGGHPLYTDKLIF. The CDR3 DNA is TGTGCTCTTGGGGGACACCCTCTTTACACCGATAAACTCATCTTT. The chain uses TRDV1 and TRDJ1; no clear D. TCRdb gives no J gene; it was assigned here by matching the DNA to germline. Trimming pared 4 bases from V and 0 bases from J, leaving 12 bases between. CDR1 is TSWWSYY and CDR2 is QGS in the germline V gene. The CDR3 loop spans 15 amino acids.

This clone was recorded many times. This chain links TRDV1 with TRDJ1; 8 bases agree with TRDD3. The CDR3 totals 21 residues. V was pared by 2 bases and J by 4 bases, with 24 bases of the junction left unmatched. Per the germline V gene, CDR1 is TSWWSYY and CDR2 is QGS. CDR3 in amino acids: CALGEFLGRDTLFSGDDKLIF. The CDR3 DNA is TGTGCTCTTGGGGAATTTCTTGGGAGGGATACGCTTTTCTCAGGGGACGATAAACTCATCTTT.

On this clone: A far larger clone is just one base off, so this is likely a read error. Different DNA sequences within this sample yield the same CDR3. The CDR3 region has the DNA TGTGCCCTTGGGGAACCTTCGTACACCGATAAACTCATCTTT. Protein: CALGEPSYTDKLIF. V is TRDV1 and J is TRDJ1, with D possibly being TRDD2 or TRDD3 (5 bases each). The CDR3 is made up of 14 amino acids. Germline-derived CDR1 and CDR2 are TSWWSYY and QGS.

This clone has at least ten counts. The gene calls are TRDV2 and TRDJ1; D call uncertain. Trimming stripped 1 base from V and 1 base from J, with 21 bases between. Germline CDR1 GEAIGNYY, CDR2 EKD. The CDR3 covers 18 residues. The CDR3, as DNA: TGTGCCTGTGACACAGTGGGAGAGGTGGGACCCATCACCGATAAACTCATCTTT. Protein product: CACDTVGEVGPITDKLIF.